This T cell receptor (beta chain) is drawn from a study of identical twins. TCRdb re-called the 5' RACE reads through MiXCR, storing one row per CDR3 protein. The data show 600,000 to 700,000 distinct CDR3 sequences, 21% seen once. Per the germline V gene, CDR1 is ENHRY and CDR2 is SYGVKD. V dropped 7 bases and J dropped 2 bases, with 11 bases sitting between them. The CDR3 is 13 residues long. A few counts support this clonotype. The same specimen was also included in a second study, on T cells expressing NK-cell markers. Per that paper: The authors derived TCR beta repertoires from sorted CD3+CD56+NKG2C+, CD3+CD56+NKG2C- and CD3+CD56-NKG2C+ T cells. Certain NKG2C+ T cell clones were expanded, and their HCMV specificity remained unclear.

Sequenced sample: PBMCs. The clonotype originates from a woman between 18 and 30 years old in good health. V gene TRBV10-3 combines with J gene TRBJ2-5; D is possibly TRBD2 (6 bases). The CDR3 DNA is TGTGCCATCACGGCGGGGCAGCAAGAGACCCAGTACTTC. It specifies CAITAGQQETQYF.